A single sample is the source of the 5 T cell receptor beta chains below, sequenced in a study of yellow fever vaccine responses in identical twins. TCRdb analysed the RT-PCR reads with MiXCR anew, one entry per CDR3 protein. The table has under 2,500 distinct CDR3 sequences, approximately 80% seen once; the top ten hold around 10%. The specimen was T cells from blood (PBMCs), unsorted or a sorted subset (not recorded which), collected before or after yellow fever vaccination (not recorded which). These TCRs come from a female donor who received the yellow fever vaccine.

The rearrangement links TRBV12-3 or TRBV12-4 to TRBJ2-1, with D perhaps assigned TRBD1 or TRBD2 (5 bases each). The CDR3 contains 14 residues. Trimming shortened V by 1 base and J by 5 bases, and 9 bases separated the two germline ends. The CDR3 DNA reads TGTGCCAGCAGTTTAGGTGGGACCCACAATGAGCAGTTCTTC. Protein sequence: CASSLGGTHNEQFF.

For the CDR3, the DNA is TGCAGTGCTAGACTAGCGGGAGACGGAGAGACCCAGTACTTC. It specifies CSARLAGDGETQYF. V is TRBV20-1 and J is TRBJ2-5, with 10 bases fitting TRBD2. The length of the CDR3 is 14 residues. V lost 2 bases and J lost 4; bases outside the gene matches: 4. CDR1 and CDR2 from the germline V gene are DFQATT and SNEGSKA (reference sequence).

The chain links TRBV11-3 to TRBJ2-7; 9 nucleotides agree with TRBD2. The V segment lost 1 base and the J segment 3 bases; nucleotides outside the gene matches: 1. Germline values: CDR1 SGHNT, CDR2 YENEEA. The CDR3 spans 14 residues. The CDR3 protein is CASSLGTSVYEQYV. CDR3 sequence (DNA): TGTGCCAGCAGCTTAGGGACTAGCGTCTACGAGCAGTACGTC.

The rearrangement links TRBV15 to TRBJ2-1; TRBD2 agrees at 8 bases. The ends lost 2 bases at V and 1 base at J; junction bases unmatched: 4. The CDR3 is 16 amino acids. Germline V gene sequence: CDR1 LNHNV, CDR2 YYDKDF (reference sequence). The CDR3 coding sequence is TGTGCCACCAGCAGACAAGCGGGAGCATCCTACAATGAGCAGTTCTTC. It encodes CATSRQAGASYNEQFF.

The chain combines TRBV6-4 with TRBJ2-1, with D possibly TRBD2 on 6 matching bases. Germline V CDR1 and CDR2: MRHNA, SNTAGT. The CDR3 is made up of 15 amino acids. Trimming removed 0 bases from V and 0 bases from J, with 6 bases in between. CDR3 amino acids: CASSDSSGSYNEQFF. The CDR3 region has the DNA TGTGCCAGCAGTGACTCTAGCGGCTCCTACAATGAGCAGTTCTTC.